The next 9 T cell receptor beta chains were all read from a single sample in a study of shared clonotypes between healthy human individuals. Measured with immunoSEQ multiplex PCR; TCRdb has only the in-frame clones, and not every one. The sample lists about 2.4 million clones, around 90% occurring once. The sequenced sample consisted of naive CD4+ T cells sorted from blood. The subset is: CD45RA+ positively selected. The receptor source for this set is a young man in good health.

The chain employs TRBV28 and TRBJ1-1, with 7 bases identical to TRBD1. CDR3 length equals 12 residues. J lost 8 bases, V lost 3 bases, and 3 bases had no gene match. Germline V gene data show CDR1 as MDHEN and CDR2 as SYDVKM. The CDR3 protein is CASSFLDREAFF. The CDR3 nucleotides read TGTGCCAGCAGTTTTCTGGACAGGGAAGCTTTCTTT.

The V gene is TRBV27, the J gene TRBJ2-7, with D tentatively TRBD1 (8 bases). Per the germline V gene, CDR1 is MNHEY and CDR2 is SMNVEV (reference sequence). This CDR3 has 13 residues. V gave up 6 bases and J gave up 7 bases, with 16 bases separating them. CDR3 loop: CASRPDRGGEQYF. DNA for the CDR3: TGTGCCAGCAGACCAGACAGGGGAGGGGAGCAGTACTTC.

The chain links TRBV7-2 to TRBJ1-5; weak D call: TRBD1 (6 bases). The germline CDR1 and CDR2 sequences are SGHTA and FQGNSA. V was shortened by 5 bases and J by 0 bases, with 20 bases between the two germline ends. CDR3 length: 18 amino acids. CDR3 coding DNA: TGTGCCAGCAGCCAGACAGGTCCTGGGGGCTATAGCAATCAGCCCCAGCATTTT. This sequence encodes CASSQTGPGGYSNQPQHF.

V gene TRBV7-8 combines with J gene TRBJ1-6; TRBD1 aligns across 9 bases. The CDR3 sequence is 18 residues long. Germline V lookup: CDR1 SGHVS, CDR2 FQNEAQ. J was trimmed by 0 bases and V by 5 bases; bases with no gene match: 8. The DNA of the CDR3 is TGTGCCAGCAGCCGTCCCGGGACAGGGAGCTCCTATAATTCACCCCTCCACTTT. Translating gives CASSRPGTGSSYNSPLHF.

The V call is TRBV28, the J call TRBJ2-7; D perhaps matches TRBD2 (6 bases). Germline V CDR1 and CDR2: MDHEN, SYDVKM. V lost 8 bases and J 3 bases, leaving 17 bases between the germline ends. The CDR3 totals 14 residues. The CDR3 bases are TGTGCCAGCGGATCGGGAGTCCGCGGCTACGAGCAGTACTTC. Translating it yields CASGSGVRGYEQYF.

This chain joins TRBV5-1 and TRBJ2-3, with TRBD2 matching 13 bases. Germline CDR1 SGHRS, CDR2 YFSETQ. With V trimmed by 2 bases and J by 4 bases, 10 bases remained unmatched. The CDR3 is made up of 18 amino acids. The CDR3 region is CASSLKLTSGGAADTQYF. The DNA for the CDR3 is TGCGCCAGCAGCTTAAAACTTACTAGCGGGGGGGCGGCAGATACGCAGTATTTT.

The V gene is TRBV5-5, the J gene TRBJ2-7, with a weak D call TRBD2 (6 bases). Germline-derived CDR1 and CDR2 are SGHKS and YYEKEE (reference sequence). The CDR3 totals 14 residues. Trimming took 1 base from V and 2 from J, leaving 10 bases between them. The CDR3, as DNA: TGTGCCAGCAGCTTGACTAGCCGAACCTACGAGCAGTACTTC. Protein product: CASSLTSRTYEQYF.

The CDR3 DNA reads as TGTGCCAGCAGACGAGGCGCTACAGGGCCCCAGCATTTT. Its translation is CASRRGATGPQHF. This chain uses TRBV6-5 with TRBJ1-5; the D gene is possibly TRBD1 (5 bases). The germline CDR1 and CDR2 sequences are MNHEY and SVGAGI. The CDR3 spans 13 residues. V was cut by 6 bases and J by 9 bases, with 15 bases left in between.

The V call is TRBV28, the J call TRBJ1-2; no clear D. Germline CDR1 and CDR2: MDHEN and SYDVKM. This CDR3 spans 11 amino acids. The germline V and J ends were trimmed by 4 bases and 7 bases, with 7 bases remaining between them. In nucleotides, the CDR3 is TGTGCCAGCAGTTCCTTGGGTGGCTACACCTTC. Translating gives CASSSLGGYTF.